The T cell receptor (beta chain) under discussion was sequenced for a study of T cells after posttransplantation cyclophosphamide. Study-level findings and limits: Tissue-infiltrating T cells from skin or gut overlapped little with blood T cells. Later post-transplant blood repertoires were often dominated by donor CD8+ memory clones. Recipient CMV seropositivity and CMV reactivation strongly tracked TRB clonality.

The junction had 4 bases not matched to a gene; V was cut back by 0 bases and J by 7 bases. CDR1 is SGHDT, CDR2 YYEEEE, per germline. The CDR3 is made up of 15 amino acids. TCRdb's table, derived via immunoSEQ multiplex PCR, lists solely in-frame clones and lacks some. The sample has about 15,000 clones, about 91% seen once; the top ten hold less than 0.65%. A note on this clone: Its antigen is currently unknown.

Treatment was busulfan-fludarabine conditioning, a marrow graft, and cyclophosphamide on days +3 and +4. This sequence was found in a male patient between 60 and 69 years old who received an allogeneic stem cell transplant from a related donor and was CMV-positive. Some T cells may be graft donor cells. The rearrangement links TRBV5-6 to TRBJ1-4, with 9 bases identical to TRBD1. The source was CD4+ T cells sorted from blood, collected after allogeneic stem cell transplant with posttransplant cyclophosphamide. CDR3 loop: CASSLVGTGSEKLFF. CDR3 DNA sequence: TGTGCCAGCAGCTTGGTAGGGACAGGGAGTGAAAAACTGTTTTTT. The variable domain in full, completed from reference TRBV5-6 and TRBJ1-4, reads DAGVTQSPTHLIKTRGQQVTLRCSPKSGHDTVSWYQQALGQGPQFIFQYYEEEERQRGNFPDRFSGHQFPNYSSELNVNALLLGDSALYLCASSLVGTGSEKLFFGSGTQLSVL.